This paragraph covers one T cell receptor (beta chain) sequence. Its target is unknown. Germline CDR1 and CDR2: SGHNT and YENEEA. V trimming: 5 bases; J trimming: 4 bases; junction bases outside the gene matches: 7. This CDR3 region has 15 residues. The data belong to a study of T cell repertoires in cytomegalovirus infection. Overall study: Well-studied HLA-B-restricted CMV epitopes were used in the study alongside recently identified HLA-C-restricted ones. Matching HLA type and CMV infection were both indicated by public TCR beta signatures. The study, taken as a whole, reports: There were carriers of CMV plus the relevant HLA, and cumulative public TCR beta family frequency identified them. HLA-C-restricted TCR beta clonotypes specific for CMV led the ex vivo response.

MiXCR, applied by TCRdb to the reads, yields one record per CDR3 protein. Of approximately 1,000,000 distinct CDR3 sequences detected, less than 40% appear once; the ten largest clones hold about 14%. This specimen was cultured CD8+ T cells from PBMCs, taken from culture after CMV antigen stimulation. The receptor was isolated from a human donor in good health (CMV status not recorded). Some clones in this sample may be carry-over from other donors' samples. This chain connects TRBV11-3 to TRBJ2-2; 7 bases line up with TRBD1. For the CDR3, the DNA is TGTGCCAGCAGCAGCTGGGACAGTGGCACCGGGGAGCTGTTTTTT. Its protein is CASSSWDSGTGELFF.